This TCR beta chain is from a study of early T cells in non-severe SARS-CoV-2 infection. Across the whole study: Sequencing was performed on bulk RNA from unsorted whole blood, leaving chains unpaired.

In its sample, this clonotype was seen many times. Its specificity is unknown. Individual cDNA molecules received unique molecular identifiers during library preparation. TCRdb independently ran MiXCR on the 5' RACE reads; one entry per CDR3 protein. This sample has about 69,000 distinct CDR3 sequences, with roughly 10% found just once. The study's findings and limits: Lookups in VDJdb leaned toward anti-spike CD8 responses and missed private and CD4 specificities.

The V end lost 0 bases, the J end lost 4 bases, and 8 bases lay between the germline ends. The germline CDR1 and CDR2 sequences are SGHTS and YDEGEE. The CDR3 has 14 residues. Sequencing was carried out using whole blood. The chain has TRBV5-8 and TRBJ1-3; D ambiguous. The receptor's source is an adult who was a healthcare worker with PCR-confirmed SARS-CoV-2 infection or an uninfected control (not recorded which). The CDR3 region is CASSLDLAGNTIYF. CDR3 coding DNA: TGTGCCAGCAGCTTGGATCTAGCGGGAAACACCATATATTTT.